Below are 8 T cell receptor beta chains sequenced from a single sample in a study of blood T cell repertoires in COVID-19. The protocol was immunoSEQ multiplex PCR, while the TCRdb copy is restricted to in-frame clones and leaves out a portion. The sample holds 140,000 or so clones, about 90% seen once. Sequenced material: peripheral blood. The receptors derive from a woman between 50 and 59 years old with acute or convalescent COVID-19.

The chain carries TRBV13 and TRBJ2-7, with 10 nucleotides matching TRBD1. Losses at the gene ends were 5 bases for V and 0 bases for J; bases not matched to a gene: 4. CDR3 length: 15 residues. Germline V CDR1 and CDR2: PRHDT, FYEKMQ (reference sequence). The CDR3 loop reads CASSVGQGISYEQYF. As DNA, the CDR3 is TGTGCCAGCAGCGTGGGACAGGGGATCTCCTACGAGCAGTACTTC.

This chain links TRBV3-1 (or the pseudogene TRBV3-2) with TRBJ2-7; possibly TRBD2 for D (6 bases). The V gene's germline CDR1 is LGHDT and CDR2 YNNKEL (reference sequence). The CDR3 totals 13 residues. V shed 4 bases and J shed 3 bases, with 10 bases lying between them. The CDR3 spells CASSRGTFYEQYF. CDR3 DNA: TGTGCCAGCAGCCGAGGGACTTTCTACGAGCAGTACTTC.

Only one count was recorded for this clone. The V and J genes are TRBV28 and TRBJ2-7; D might be TRBD2 (6 bases). The CDR3 is 14 amino acids. V was shortened by 3 bases and J by 3 bases, with 12 bases between the two germline ends. The germline V gene encodes CDR1 MDHEN and CDR2 SYDVKM. Written as DNA, the CDR3 is TGTGCCAGCAGTTTTGGCCCCGGGGGCTACGAGCAGTACTTC. Its protein is CASSFGPGGYEQYF.

The chain uses TRBV9 and TRBJ2-7; 9 bases fit TRBD2. The CDR3 contains 14 residues. Germline V lookup: CDR1 SGDLS, CDR2 YYNGEE. Germline trimming cut 4 bases from V and 1 base from J; bases unmatched to any gene: 3. In DNA form, the CDR3 reads TGTGCCAGCAGCAGCGGGGGGAGGTCCTACGAGCAGTACTTC. It encodes CASSSGGRSYEQYF.

The rearrangement uses TRBV28 and TRBJ2-1, with D unresolved. The CDR3 has 14 residues. Trimming left V 3 bases short and J 4 bases short, with 10 bases between. The V gene's germline CDR1 is MDHEN and CDR2 SYDVKM. CDR3 sequence (DNA): TGTGCCAGCAGTTTGAATCGGCGGTACAATGAGCAGTTCTTC. Its protein product is CASSLNRRYNEQFF.

The chain links TRBV3-1 (or the pseudogene TRBV3-2) to TRBJ1-6; D perhaps matches TRBD1 (6 bases). Trimming cost V 1 base and J 14 bases, with 27 bases left between them. Germline CDR1 reads LGHDT; CDR2 reads YNNKEL (reference sequence). CDR3 length equals 18 residues. The DNA for the CDR3 is TGTGCCAGCAGCCAAGGAGTTGTTCTGATACAGGGCGGACGGTCCCTCCACTTT. Residues: CASSQGVVLIQGGRSLHF.

The chain has TRBV4-1 and TRBJ1-1, with 9 bases lining up with TRBD1. The V gene end was trimmed by 4 bases and the J gene end by 0 bases; junction bases not matched to a gene: 15. Germline V gene data show CDR1 as MGHRA and CDR2 as YSYEKL. This CDR3 has 19 amino acids. CDR3: CASSPRAPGQGSLNTEAFF. CDR3 DNA sequence: TGCGCCAGCAGCCCACGAGCACCGGGACAGGGAAGTTTGAACACTGAAGCTTTCTTT.

The chain uses TRBV9 and TRBJ2-1; TRBD2 aligns across 11 bases. Germline V gene sequence: CDR1 SGDLS, CDR2 YYNGEE. CDR3 size: 18 residues. V lost 0 bases and J lost 0; bases outside the gene matches: 5. The CDR3 protein is CASSVGVLAGGSYNEQFF. The CDR3 DNA is TGTGCCAGCAGCGTAGGGGTCCTAGCGGGGGGCTCCTACAATGAGCAGTTCTTC. The variable domain in full, with the rest retrieved from reference TRBV9 and TRBJ2-1, is DSGVTQTPKHLITATGQRVTLRCSPRSGDLSVYWYQQSLDQGLQFLIQYYNGEERAKGNILERFSAQQFPDLHSELNLSSLELGDSALYFCASSVGVLAGGSYNEQFFGPGTRLTVL.